The entry that follows covers one TCR beta chain sequence. Its target is not known. This CDR3 has 14 amino acids. Germline CDR1 reads KGHSH; CDR2 reads LQKENI. Trimming removed 4 bases from V and 7 bases from J; junction bases left unmatched: 2. Assay: immunoSEQ multiplex PCR; the TCRdb copy retains only in-frame clones and omits some. The table lists tens of thousands of clones, about 94% of them singletons. The data belong to a study of cytomegalovirus exposure and HLA in healthy donors. Whole-study findings and limits: The study put 150 or so TCR beta chains on its list as cytomegalovirus-associated. Specificity of three CMV-associated chains for CMV antigens was verified in vitro. Generally TCR sequences proved uncommon, though certain public TCRs appeared in numerous donors.

The sequence was obtained from a woman aged 18 to 35 in good health and CMV-seropositive. Sequenced sample: PBMCs. The rearrangement links TRBV18 to TRBJ1-6, with 9 nucleotides matching TRBD1. The CDR3 DNA is TGTGCCAGCTCACTGGGACAGGGAAATTCACCCCTCCACTTT. Translated: CASSLGQGNSPLHF.